The TCR beta chain described here comes from a study of cytomegalovirus exposure and HLA in healthy donors. Findings and caveats of the study: The likely origin of a cluster of highly shared sequence variants was a sequencing artifact. There were some public TCRs occurring in many donors, but most TCR sequences were rare. In a later analysis, TCR beta V- and J-gene trimming showed a link to a missense DCLRE1C variant.

This CDR3 has 16 amino acids. Germline V CDR1 and CDR2: SGHRS, YFSETQ. With 0 bases removed from V and 1 base from J, the gap between germline ends came to 8 bases. The PCR made use of 60 Vbeta and 13 Jbeta primers. This table comes from immunoSEQ multiplex PCR, and its TCRdb copy is limited to in-frame clones, with some not included. Of nearly 110,000 clones listed, approximately 73% were seen once; the top ten hold 7.8%. Worth noting for this clone: Its cognate antigen is unknown.

Sequencing input: PBMCs. The rearrangement links TRBV5-1 to TRBJ2-6; the D is unclear. This clonotype was obtained from a man aged 30 to 45 in good health and CMV-seronegative. CDR3 region: CASSLGDISGANVLTF. In DNA, the CDR3 is TGCGCCAGCAGCTTGGGTGACATATCTGGGGCCAACGTCCTGACTTTC.